A selection of T cell receptor beta chains follows, all from one sample in a study of CD8+ T cells in alopecia areata. Method: immunoSEQ multiplex PCR; TCRdb's copy keeps in-frame clones and lacks some. Of about 120,000 clones listed, around 58% are singletons. Sequences were derived from CD8+ T cells sorted from blood, sampled at week 4, from a patient treated with tofacitinib. These receptor sequences come from a human donor with alopecia areata. The CDR3 runs from the conserved cysteine through the conserved F or W. Fields, in order: V gene, CDR3 length, D gene, clone size, J gene, CDR3 protein, CDR3 DNA. D genes are given only for firm matches. Clone size is given for some rows only: seen once, a few or many times, or a class if the clone is expanded.

TRBV29-1	13	-	-	TRBJ1-2	CSVRETDNYGYTF	TGCAGCGTGCGAGAGACTGATAACTATGGCTACACCTTC
TRBV30	15	-	-	TRBJ1-5	CAWSEGTFSNQPQHF	TGTGCCTGGAGTGAGGGGACATTTAGCAATCAGCCCCAGCATTTT
TRBV30	15	-	-	TRBJ1-2	CAWSGDRQADGGYTF	TGTGCCTGGAGTGGGGACCGACAGGCGGATGGGGGCTACACCTTC
TRBV27	13	-	-	TRBJ1-2	CASTRRGNYGYTF	TGTGCCAGCACCCGCAGGGGAAACTATGGCTACACCTTC
TRBV29-1	11	-	few	TRBJ2-7	CSVEIRTEQYF	TGCAGCGTTGAGATACGGACCGAGCAGTACTTC
TRBV7-8	16	-	-	TRBJ1-6	CASSLHSGDGDSPLHF	TGTGCCAGCAGCTTACATTCAGGGGATGGGGATTCACCCCTCCACTTT
TRBV2	13	TRBD1	once	TRBJ1-2	CARTGGADYGYTF	TGTGCCAGGACAGGGGGCGCCGACTATGGCTACACCTTC
TRBV5-1	15	-	-	TRBJ2-1	CASSLTASSYNEQFF	TGCGCCAGCAGCCTGACAGCTAGCTCCTACAATGAGCAGTTCTTC
TRBV7-2	15	-	-	TRBJ1-6	CASSLLEQGNSPLHF	TGTGCCAGCAGCTTATTAGAGCAGGGGAATTCACCCCTCCACTTT
TRBV5-6	15	TRBD1	-	TRBJ2-1	CASSLAGGSNNEQFF	TGTGCCAGCAGCTTGGCAGGGGGCTCAAATAATGAGCAGTTCTTC
TRBV30	12	-	-	TRBJ1-1	CAWSSVGAEAFF	TGTGCCTGGAGTTCGGTGGGCGCTGAAGCTTTCTTT
TRBV29-1	14	-	-	TRBJ1-1	CSVDPSTRGTEAFF	TGCAGCGTTGACCCTTCAACCAGGGGCACTGAAGCTTTCTTT
TRBV5-1	14	-	-	TRBJ2-7	CASSFGLPENEQYF	TGCGCCAGCAGCTTCGGCCTTCCGGAGAACGAGCAGTACTTC
TRBV27	15	-	-	TRBJ2-7	CASSSSQRWSYEQYF	TGTGCCAGCAGTTCCTCACAGAGGTGGTCCTACGAGCAGTACTTC
TRBV29-1	14	-	few	TRBJ2-2	CSVEVGSNTGELFF	TGCAGCGTTGAAGTCGGTTCAAACACCGGGGAGCTGTTTTTT
TRBV13	14	TRBD1	-	TRBJ2-5	CASSGTGGRETQYF	TGTGCCAGCAGCGGTACAGGGGGCAGGGAGACCCAGTACTTC
TRBV29-1	13	-	few	TRBJ2-7	CSVGETSSYEQYF	TGCAGCGTTGGCGAAACGAGCTCCTACGAGCAGTACTTC
TRBV13	15	TRBD1	-	TRBJ1-4	CASSKDREADEKLFF	TGTGCCAGCAGCAAGGACAGGGAAGCGGATGAAAAACTGTTTTTT
TRBV13	13	-	-	TRBJ1-1	CASSPGGNAEAFF	TGTGCCAGCAGCCCTGGGGGAAACGCTGAAGCTTTCTTT
TRBV6-5	13	TRBD2	-	TRBJ2-7	CASAGGRIDEQYF	TGTGCCAGCGCGGGAGGGCGCATCGACGAGCAGTACTTC
TRBV25-1	13	-	-	TRBJ2-5	CASSVDRQETQYF	TGTGCCAGCAGTGTTGACAGACAAGAGACCCAGTACTTC
TRBV30	12	-	-	TRBJ2-1	CAWSVRGDEQFF	TGTGCCTGGAGTGTACGCGGGGATGAGCAGTTCTTC
TRBV28	16	TRBD1	-	TRBJ1-4	CASSFGRGLINEKLFF	TGTGCCAGCAGTTTTGGCAGGGGGCTTATTAATGAAAAACTGTTTTTT
TRBV30	15	-	few	TRBJ1-1	CAWSVLGQGNTEAFF	TGTGCCTGGAGTGTACTGGGGCAGGGGAACACTGAAGCTTTCTTT
TRBV7-9	14	TRBD1	few	TRBJ2-1	CASRNNRGWNEQFF	TGTGCCAGCAGAAATAACAGGGGCTGGAATGAGCAGTTCTTC
TRBV28	11	-	-	TRBJ1-1	CASVDFTEAFF	TGTGCCAGCGTGGATTTCACTGAAGCTTTCTTT
TRBV6-5	13	TRBD1	-	TRBJ1-2	CASSYVDRGGYTF	TGTGCCAGCAGTTACGTCGACAGGGGCGGCTACACCTTC
TRBV27	14	-	-	TRBJ1-5	CASSTDSENQPQHF	TGTGCCAGCAGTACCGACAGCGAGAATCAGCCCCAGCATTTT
TRBV7-9	16	-	-	TRBJ2-7	CASSLEPGGAPNEQYF	TGTGCCAGCAGCTTAGAGCCCGGGGGCGCCCCGAACGAGCAGTACTTC
TRBV28	11	-	once	TRBJ2-5	CASSFKETQYF	TGTGCCAGCAGCTTTAAAGAGACCCAGTACTTC
TRBV4-1	14	-	few	TRBJ2-1	CASSQASRDNEQFF	TGCGCCAGCAGCCAAGCATCTCGTGACAATGAGCAGTTCTTC
TRBV7-2	14	-	-	TRBJ1-2	CASSSWTDGGSYTF	TGTGCCAGCAGCTCATGGACAGACGGTGGGAGCTACACCTTC
TRBV7-9	13	-	-	TRBJ2-3	CASGPVTTDTQYF	TGTGCCAGCGGGCCCGTAACCACAGATACGCAGTATTTT
TRBV29-1	12	TRBD1	-	TRBJ1-2	CSALTGDYGYTF	TGCAGCGCATTAACAGGGGACTATGGCTACACCTTC
TRBV23-1	15	-	-	TRBJ1-2	CASSQSLTEHYGYTF	TGCGCCAGCAGTCAATCCCTGACGGAGCACTATGGCTACACCTTC
TRBV30	15	-	-	TRBJ1-4	CAWNSGEETNEKLFF	TGTGCCTGGAATTCAGGGGAGGAAACTAATGAAAAACTGTTTTTT
TRBV7-9	11	-	few	TRBJ2-5	CAIQGLETQYF	TGTGCCATACAGGGTCTGGAGACCCAGTACTTC
TRBV6-6	13	-	once	TRBJ2-1	CATKGLGYNEQFF	TGTGCCACAAAGGGACTGGGCTACAATGAGCAGTTCTTC
TRBV13	15	-	few	TRBJ2-1	CASSYGTGSYNEQFF	TGTGCCAGCAGCTACGGGACGGGGTCCTACAATGAGCAGTTCTTC
TRBV30	14	-	-	TRBJ2-1	CASLSGGSYNEQFF	TGTGCCTCCCTATCCGGCGGTTCCTACAATGAGCAGTTCTTC
TRBV9	15	-	few	TRBJ1-6	CASSAGSSYNSPLHF	TGTGCCAGCAGCGCAGGGAGCTCCTATAATTCACCCCTCCACTTT
TRBV30	11	-	-	TRBJ2-1	CAWSEDGGQFF	TGTGCCTGGAGTGAGGACGGGGGGCAGTTCTTC
TRBV30	13	-	-	TRBJ1-2	CAWSGTANYGYTF	TGTGCCTGGAGTGGCACAGCTAACTATGGCTACACCTTC
TRBV29-1	13	TRBD1	few	TRBJ1-4	CSVGDSLREKLFF	TGCAGCGTTGGGGACAGTCTAAGGGAAAAACTGTTTTTT
TRBV4-1	16	-	-	TRBJ2-7	CASSQDLQAQGYEQYF	TGCGCCAGCAGCCAAGATTTGCAGGCCCAGGGTTACGAGCAGTACTTC